These T cell receptor beta chains were read from a single sample in a study of T-cell memory formation after mild COVID-19. TCRdb used MiXCR to reprocess the 5' RACE reads, holding one entry per CDR3 protein. Counted here are approximately 490,000 distinct CDR3 sequences, about a fifth occurring once; the ten biggest clones make up 12%. Material for sequencing was PBMCs or a T cell subset sorted from them (not recorded which). The receptors were gathered from an adult woman who had mild COVID-19 (a few samples of this study predate the infection). Cell type and time point are not known. Each CDR3 is given with its conserved first and last residue. The D gene is left open where the match is weak. Expanded clones are given a class, and other clones once, few, many or no size at all.

TRBJ2-3	TRBV12-3/TRBV12-4	TRBD1	few	CASRKGASDTQYF	TGTGCCAGCAGAAAGGGGGCTTCAGATACGCAGTATTTT
TRBJ1-2	TRBV3-1	TRBD1	.	CASSPGDRGRVGYTF	TGTGCCAGCAGCCCGGGGGACAGGGGGCGCGTTGGCTACACCTTC
TRBJ2-2	TRBV5-1	.	few	CASSLDTPNTGELFF	TGCGCCAGCAGCCTGGACACTCCGAACACCGGGGAGCTGTTTTTT
TRBJ2-1	TRBV11-2	TRBD2	few	CASSVRLLAGGPANEQFF	TGTGCCAGCAGCGTTAGGCTCCTAGCGGGGGGGCCGGCAAATGAGCAGTTCTTC
TRBJ2-1	TRBV4-2	.	.	CASSQAGREQFF	TGTGCCAGCAGCCAAGCCGGACGGGAGCAGTTCTTC
TRBJ2-7	TRBV5-1	.	.	CASAEGGIGGQQYF	TGCGCCAGCGCCGAAGGGGGTATCGGAGGCCAGCAGTACTTC
TRBJ2-1	TRBV9	.	many	CASSVAGEAYNEQFF	TGTGCCAGCAGCGTAGCGGGAGAGGCCTACAATGAGCAGTTCTTC
TRBJ1-5	TRBV7-9	TRBD1	few	CASSGQGGWHF	TGTGCCAGCAGTGGACAGGGAGGTTGGCATTTT
TRBJ1-1	TRBV12-3/TRBV12-4	TRBD1	few	CASSGTGRARMGEAFF	TGTGCCAGCAGTGGGACAGGGAGAGCACGCATGGGAGAGGCTTTCTTT
TRBJ2-7	TRBV7-9	TRBD1	few	CASSPSQGTEQYF	TGTGCCAGCAGCCCCTCACAGGGGACCGAGCAGTACTTC
TRBJ1-5	TRBV20-1	.	.	CSAVKSTSNQPQHF	TGCAGTGCTGTAAAGTCGACAAGCAATCAGCCCCAGCATTTT
TRBJ2-2	TRBV4-1	.	.	CASSQGSRNTGELFF	TGCGCCAGCAGCCAAGGAAGCAGGAACACCGGGGAGCTGTTTTTT
TRBJ1-1	TRBV11-2	.	few	CASSLATSSMNTEAFF	TGTGCCAGCAGCTTGGCCACCAGTTCCATGAACACTGAAGCTTTCTTT
TRBJ2-7	TRBV12-3/TRBV12-4	.	once	CASSFGGIAYEQYF	TGTGCCAGCAGTTTTGGAGGTATAGCCTACGAGCAGTACTTC
TRBJ2-7	TRBV30	TRBD1	.	CAWTRDRGYEQYF	TGTGCCTGGACCCGGGACAGGGGGTACGAGCAGTACTTC
TRBJ1-2	TRBV29-1	.	.	CSVVSRWEFGGYTF	TGCAGCGTTGTGTCCAGGTGGGAGTTCGGTGGCTACACCTTC
TRBJ1-2	TRBV5-5	.	few	CASSYGGQNYGYTF	TGTGCCAGCAGCTATGGGGGGCAGAACTATGGCTACACCTTC
TRBJ2-1	TRBV6-5	TRBD2	few	CASSYSPGTSGEQFF	TGTGCCAGCAGTTACTCGCCGGGGACTAGCGGAGAGCAGTTCTTC
TRBJ2-1	TRBV12-3/TRBV12-4	.	many	CASSLGLASYNEQFF	TGTGCCAGCAGTTTAGGGCTAGCCTCCTACAATGAGCAGTTCTTC
TRBJ1-1	TRBV24-1	.	.	CATSDRQRTEAFF	TGTGCCACCAGTGATCGACAGCGCACTGAAGCTTTCTTT
TRBJ2-7	TRBV12-5	TRBD2	.	CASGSFSGEGTYF	TGTGCTAGTGGTTCCTTCTCTGGGGAGGGGACGTACTTC
TRBJ1-1	TRBV12-3/TRBV12-4	.	few	CASTTVDMNTEAFF	TGTGCCAGCACGACGGTCGACATGAACACTGAAGCTTTCTTT
TRBJ2-1	TRBV28	TRBD2	once	CASSIAGGPSYEQFF	TGTGCCAGCAGCATAGCGGGAGGGCCTTCCTATGAGCAGTTCTTC
TRBJ1-6	TRBV6-6	.	few	CASSYAPADSPLHF	TGTGCCAGCAGTTACGCACCGGCGGATTCACCCCTCCACTTT
TRBJ1-4	TRBV20-1	TRBD1	few	CSARESGGDNEKLFF	TGCAGTGCTAGAGAATCAGGGGGGGATAATGAAAAACTGTTTTTT
TRBJ2-5	TRBV15	.	few	CATSIETQETQYF	TGTGCCACCAGCATAGAGACCCAAGAGACCCAGTACTTC
TRBJ2-7	TRBV5-1	.	few	CASSLEVSLYEQYF	TGCGCCAGCAGCTTGGAGGTTAGCCTGTACGAGCAGTACTTC
TRBJ1-1	TRBV4-3	TRBD1	.	CASSHRAWDSSENTEAFF	TGCGCCAGCAGCCACAGGGCGTGGGACAGCAGCGAGAACACTGAAGCTTTCTTT
TRBJ2-7	TRBV24-1	.	.	CATSDFSRPDEQYF	TGTGCCACCAGTGATTTCAGCCGGCCCGACGAGCAGTACTTC
TRBJ2-3	TRBV5-1	.	.	CASSLSGGGQDTQYF	TGCGCCAGCAGCTTGTCTGGGGGGGGGCAAGATACGCAGTATTTT
TRBJ1-2	TRBV20-1	.	.	CSARDAIQLNYGYTF	TGCAGTGCTAGAGATGCGATACAGCTGAACTATGGCTACACCTTC
TRBJ2-7	TRBV4-2	.	.	CASSQDLPPSYEQYF	TGTGCCAGCAGCCAAGATCTACCACCTTCCTACGAGCAGTACTTC
TRBJ2-5	TRBV25-1	.	.	CASSDDSGGGETQYF	TGTGCCAGCAGTGACGATTCAGGGGGGGGAGAGACCCAGTACTTC
TRBJ2-1	TRBV5-1	.	few	CASTRGTANNEQFF	TGCGCCAGCACCCGCGGGACGGCGAACAATGAGCAGTTCTTC
TRBJ1-5	TRBV12-3/TRBV12-4	.	.	CASNSDDYSNQPQHF	TGTGCCAGCAATTCGGACGATTATAGCAATCAGCCCCAGCATTTT
TRBJ1-2	TRBV5-1	.	.	CASSLEVNYGYTF	TGCGCCAGCAGCTTGGAGGTTAACTATGGCTACACCTTC
TRBJ1-2	TRBV5-1	.	.	CASSFGGLVDGYTF	TGCGCCAGCAGCTTTGGGGGGCTCGTGGATGGCTACACCTTC
TRBJ2-3	TRBV7-8	.	few	CASSPSVFGTDTQYF	TGTGCCAGCAGCCCGTCGGTTTTTGGCACAGATACGCAGTATTTT
TRBJ1-6	TRBV7-9	.	many	CASSLAFGDSPLHF	TGTGCCAGCAGCTTAGCGTTCGGGGATTCACCCCTCCACTTT
TRBJ1-3	TRBV29-1	.	.	CSVRNSWGPGNTIYF	TGCAGCGTCCGGAATTCGTGGGGGCCCGGAAACACCATATATTTT
TRBJ2-2	TRBV7-3	.	.	CASSLTPLRAPPKNTGELFF	TGTGCCAGCAGCTTAACTCCGCTCCGGGCCCCCCCAAAGAACACCGGGGAGCTGTTTTTT
TRBJ1-3	TRBV5-6	TRBD1	many	CASSFSTGRESGNTIYF	TGTGCCAGCAGCTTTTCGACAGGGAGAGAATCTGGAAACACCATATATTTT